Each of the 28 T cell receptor beta chains below was sequenced from the same sample in a study of T-cell reconstitution after alpha-beta-depleted transplantation in children. A TCRbeta library incorporating unique molecular identifiers was prepared. TCRdb analysed the PCR reads with MiXCR anew, one entry per CDR3 protein. The data show over 80,000 distinct CDR3 sequences, with less than 25% seen just once and 20% to 25% held by the top ten. The input for sequencing was PBMCs, taken before TCRalphabeta/CD19-depleted stem cell transplant. The receptor source for this set is a boy between 2 and 10 years old with acute lymphoblastic leukemia, due to receive a stem cell transplant.

V gene TRBV27 combines with J gene TRBJ2-7; 14 positions agree with TRBD2. Trimming at V came to 4 bases and at J to 5 bases, leaving 7 bases not matched to a gene. The CDR3 is 16 amino acids. Germline CDR1 is MNHEY and CDR2 is SMNVEV (reference sequence). The CDR3 spells CASSSQGLAGAHEQYF. CDR3 bases: TGTGCCAGCAGTTCCCAGGGACTAGCGGGAGCCCACGAGCAGTACTTC.

The chain joins TRBV20-1 to TRBJ2-4; D call uncertain. Trimming cost V 4 bases and J 6 bases, with 13 bases left between them. In germline, CDR1 is DFQATT, CDR2 SNEGSKA (reference sequence). The CDR3 is made up of 13 amino acids. The CDR3 protein is CSANRAGPNIQYF. CDR3 DNA sequence: TGCAGTGCTAACCGGGCAGGACCAAACATTCAGTACTTC.

This chain links TRBV7-9 with TRBJ2-1; D might be TRBD2 (6 bases). The CDR3 contains 15 residues. Germline CDR1 SEHNR, CDR2 FQNEAQ (reference sequence). With 1 base removed from V and 9 bases from J, the gap between germline ends came to 16 bases. CDR3 nucleotides: TGTGCCAGCAGCTTAGTCCAGCGGAGGGGCGGTGAGCAGTTCTTC. Its translation: CASSLVQRRGGEQFF.

The chain joins TRBV28 to TRBJ2-1; 8 nucleotides line up with TRBD2. This CDR3 region has 17 residues. Per the germline V gene, CDR1 is MDHEN and CDR2 is SYDVKM. Trimming at V came to 6 bases and at J to 3 bases, leaving 13 bases not matched to a gene. Written as DNA, the CDR3 is TGTGCCAGCAGCCTCGCCGGGGGGGGCGAGCACTACAATGAGCAGTTCTTC. Its protein is CASSLAGGGEHYNEQFF.

This clonotype appeared a few times. J is TRBJ2-5 and V is TRBV7-2; the D gene is possibly TRBD2 (6 bases). V lost 3 bases, J lost 5 bases, and 13 bases lay in between. This CDR3 is built from 14 residues. Per the germline V gene, CDR1 is SGHTA and CDR2 is FQGNSA. The CDR3 DNA reads TGTGCCAGCAGCTTCAACGGGGGTGGGGAGACCCAGTACTTC. It translates to CASSFNGGGETQYF.

The chain is built from TRBV11-3 and TRBJ2-5, with D perhaps assigned TRBD1 or TRBD2 (5 bases each). The V and J ends lost 5 bases and 4 bases respectively, with 11 bases between them. From germline, CDR1 is SGHNT and CDR2 YENEEA. This CDR3 spans 13 amino acids. CDR3 in amino acids: CASSPVGTETQYF. The CDR3 nucleotides read TGTGCCAGCAGCCCCGTAGGGACAGAGACCCAGTACTTC.

This clonotype has a handful of counts. J is TRBJ1-2 and V is TRBV6-1, with D uncertain. Per the germline V gene, CDR1 is MNHNS and CDR2 is SASEGT. V was shortened by 1 base and J by 5 bases, with 8 bases between the two germline ends. CDR3 length: 13 amino acids. The CDR3 sequence: CASSEVEEYGYTF. In DNA form, the CDR3 reads TGTGCCAGCAGTGAAGTAGAGGAATATGGCTACACCTTC.

The J gene is TRBJ2-7, the V gene TRBV12-3 or TRBV12-4; D not certain. The V gene lost 4 bases and the J gene lost 2 bases, with 15 bases spanning the gap. There are 15 residues in the CDR3. CDR3 nucleotides: TGTGCCAGCAGTTATAGGACCGACCTGACCTACGAGCAGTACTTC. Translating gives CASSYRTDLTYEQYF.

The rearrangement joins TRBV25-1 to TRBJ2-3; the match to TRBD2 covers 8 bases. Germline-derived CDR1 and CDR2 are MGHDK and SYGVNS. CDR3 size: 17 residues. V lost 6 bases and J lost 5; bases outside the gene matches: 16. The CDR3 DNA sequence: TGTGCCAGCAGCCCGGTGGATATAGCGGGGAAATTAGATACGCAGTATTTT. Amino acid sequence: CASSPVDIAGKLDTQYF.

This clonotype has a count of ten or more. The chain recombines TRBV28 with TRBJ2-5; TRBD2 aligns across 8 bases. The CDR3 totals 13 residues. Germline lookup yields CDR1 MDHEN and CDR2 SYDVKM. Trimming at V came to 7 bases and at J to 5 bases, leaving 6 bases not matched to a gene. CDR3 nucleotides: TGTGCCAGCAAGGGCGGGAGGTTGGAGACCCAGTACTTC. Translated: CASKGGRLETQYF.

The V gene is TRBV5-1, the J gene TRBJ2-1; D may be TRBD1 (5 bases). CDR1 is SGHRS and CDR2 is YFSETQ in the germline V gene. This CDR3 spans 13 amino acids. Trimming cost V 6 bases and J 9 bases, with 16 bases left between them. CDR3 amino acids: CASTWKGPGEQFF. DNA for the CDR3: TGCGCCAGCACTTGGAAGGGGCCTGGTGAGCAGTTCTTC.

The chain has TRBV27 and TRBJ2-3, with 10 bases identical to TRBD2. Germline V lookup: CDR1 MNHEY, CDR2 SMNVEV (reference sequence). This CDR3 is 18 amino acids long. J was trimmed by 2 bases and V by 1 base; bases with no gene match: 9. The CDR3 spells CASSLWLPLAGLTDTQYF. Here the CDR3 DNA reads TGTGCCAGCAGTTTATGGCTACCACTAGCGGGGCTCACAGATACGCAGTATTTT.

The genes are TRBV20-1 and TRBJ2-7; the D gene is possibly TRBD2 (6 bases). The germline V gene has CDR1 DFQATT and CDR2 SNEGSKA (reference sequence). Deletions cut 1 base from V and 4 bases from J, with 11 bases between. The CDR3 runs 13 residues. The DNA for the CDR3 is TGCAGTGCTAGAGGCGGAGGGGCATACGAGCAGTACTTC. Residues: CSARGGGAYEQYF.

As to this clonotype: No conserved phenylalanine or tryptophan ends this CDR3, so it is likely a read error. The chain carries TRBV20-1 and TRBJ2-1; TRBD2 might be the D (6 bases). This CDR3 comprises 15 residues. The germline V and J ends were trimmed by 0 bases and 9 bases, with 18 bases remaining between them. The V gene's germline CDR1 is DFQATT and CDR2 SNEGSKA (reference sequence). The CDR3, as DNA: TGCAGTGCTAGAGAGGAGCGGAGGGGCCGAGGTGAGCAGTTCATC. Translated: CSAREERRGRGEQFI.

The rearrangement uses TRBV6-5 and TRBJ2-5, with D perhaps TRBD1 or TRBD2 (5 bases each). The CDR3 sequence is 15 residues long. V lost 0 bases and J 5 bases, leaving 13 bases between the germline ends. Germline CDR1 and CDR2: MNHEY and SVGAGI. The CDR3 loop is CASSYSRDLGETQYF. The DNA for the CDR3 is TGTGCCAGCAGTTACTCCCGGGACCTGGGCGAGACCCAGTACTTC.

The chain combines TRBV9 with TRBJ2-3; D is ambiguous. V was shortened by 4 bases and J by 4 bases, with 16 bases between the two germline ends. Germline V gene lookup returns CDR1 SGDLS and CDR2 YYNGEE. This CDR3 is built from 15 residues. The CDR3 here is CASSPRSGRADTQYF. The CDR3 DNA sequence: TGTGCCAGCAGCCCTCGTAGTGGCCGGGCAGATACGCAGTATTTT. Drawing the rest from reference TRBV9 and TRBJ2-3, the complete variable domain is DSGVTQTPKHLITATGQRVTLRCSPRSGDLSVYWYQQSLDQGLQFLIQYYNGEERAKGNILERFSAQQFPDLHSELNLSSLELGDSALYFCASSPRSGRADTQYFGPGTRLTVL.

Regarding this clonotype: At one end the junction does not follow the germline gene, possibly because of a read error. V and J are TRBV6-5 and TRBJ2-1; TRBD2 is a possible D gene (5 bases). Germline CDR1 MNHEY, CDR2 SVGAGI. The CDR3 spans 15 residues. This CDR3 is CASSYDRTRYNELFF. Here the CDR3 DNA reads TGTGCCAGCAGTTACGACCGGACTCGCTACAATGAGCTGTTCTTC.

J is TRBJ2-5 and V is TRBV5-1, with TRBD2 matching over 8 bases. CDR3 length equals 15 residues. CDR1 is SGHRS, CDR2 YFSETQ, per germline. J was trimmed by 4 bases and V by 4 bases; bases with no gene match: 9. As DNA, the CDR3 is TGCGCCAGCAGCAGAACTAGCGGAGGGAGAGAGACCCAGTACTTC. Translated: CASSRTSGGRETQYF.

Judged by abundance, this clonotype is large. The chain combines TRBV7-2 with TRBJ2-3; D gene ambiguous. V shed 1 base and J shed 5 bases, with 10 bases lying between them. Germline-derived CDR1 and CDR2 are SGHTA and FQGNSA. This CDR3 region has 14 residues. Here the CDR3 DNA reads TGTGCCAGCAGCTTAGATCGCCCGGGAGATACGCAGTATTTT. Amino acids: CASSLDRPGDTQYF.

This clonotype was detected a few times. This chain uses TRBV20-1 with TRBJ2-5; 7 bases fit TRBD2. This CDR3 comprises 13 residues. The germline CDR1 and CDR2 sequences are DFQATT and SNEGSKA (reference sequence). The junction had 5 bases not matched to a gene; V was cut back by 5 bases and J by 2 bases. The CDR3 nucleotides read TGCAGTGCTCGACTAGCAGTACAAGAGACCCAGTACTTC. Amino acid sequence: CSARLAVQETQYF.

This clonotype was seen at least ten times. The chain recombines TRBV7-6 with TRBJ2-7, with D perhaps assigned TRBD1 or TRBD2 (5 bases each). Looked up from germline, CDR1 is SGHVS and CDR2 is FNYEAQ. Trimming took 6 bases from V and 5 from J, leaving 23 bases between them. The CDR3 is 16 residues long. CDR3 amino acids: CASSSGRDDSFDEQYF. CDR3 DNA sequence: TGTGCCAGCAGTTCGGGACGGGATGATTCTTTCGACGAGCAGTACTTC. Full variable domain (remainder filled in from reference TRBV7-6 and TRBJ2-7): GAGVSQSPRYKVTKRGQDVALRCDPISGHVSLYWYRQALGQGPEFLTYFNYEAQQDKSGLPNDRFSAERPEGSISTLTIQRTEQRDSAMYRCASSSGRDDSFDEQYFGPGTRLTVT.

The V call is TRBV2, the J call TRBJ2-3; D possibly uses TRBD1 or TRBD2 (5 bases each). The V end was cut by 9 bases, the J end by 2 bases, with 18 bases between. This CDR3 is built from 15 residues. In germline, CDR1 is SNHLY, CDR2 FYNNEI. The CDR3 DNA follows: TGTGCCAGTATTCGGGGCGGAGGACTCACAGATACGCAGTATTTT. Translating it yields CASIRGGGLTDTQYF.

This clonotype was seen more than once but under ten times. V and J are TRBV29-1 and TRBJ2-1, with 9 nucleotides matching TRBD1. CDR1 and CDR2 (germline): SQVTM, ANQGSEA. The CDR3 runs 14 residues. J was trimmed by 6 bases and V by 1 base; bases with no gene match: 4. Here the CDR3 reads CSVEGQGVFNEQFF. CDR3 bases: TGCAGCGTTGAAGGACAGGGGGTCTTCAATGAGCAGTTCTTC.

The V call is TRBV6-1, the J call TRBJ2-1, with 12 bases lining up with TRBD1. J was trimmed by 6 bases and V by 7 bases; bases with no gene match: 1. The length of the CDR3 is 13 residues. Germline V gene data show CDR1 as MNHNS and CDR2 as SASEGT. This CDR3 is CASKGQGANEQFF. The CDR3 coding sequence is TGTGCCAGCAAGGGACAGGGGGCCAATGAGCAGTTCTTC.

This clonotype has just a few counts. J is TRBJ1-2 and V is TRBV4-1; D not certain. CDR3 length equals 15 residues. The germline CDR1 and CDR2 sequences are MGHRA and YSYEKL. Trimming removed 0 bases at V and 3 bases at J, with 11 bases between. CDR3 protein: CASSQDPWDYYGYTF. Written as DNA, the CDR3 is TGCGCCAGCAGCCAAGATCCGTGGGATTACTATGGCTACACCTTC.

The V and J genes are TRBV7-9 and TRBJ2-2, with 7 bases matching TRBD2. CDR3 length: 15 amino acids. The V segment lost 7 bases and the J segment 3 bases; nucleotides outside the gene matches: 8. Germline loops: CDR1 SEHNR, CDR2 FQNEAQ (reference sequence). CDR3 residues: CASTTRLADTGELFF. Here the CDR3 DNA reads TGTGCCAGCACCACGCGGCTAGCGGACACCGGGGAGCTGTTTTTT.

This clonotype was detected many times. The chain couples TRBV7-2 to TRBJ2-2; TRBD2 agrees at 11 bases. Germline assignment: CDR1 SGHTA and CDR2 FQGNSA. The J segment lost 1 base and the V segment lost 2 bases, leaving 0 bases of the junction unmatched. This CDR3 is 16 amino acids long. DNA for the CDR3: TGTGCCAGCAGCTTAACTAGCGGGAGGAACACCGGGGAGCTGTTTTTT. It translates to CASSLTSGRNTGELFF. Drawing the rest from reference TRBV7-2 and TRBJ2-2, the complete variable domain is GAGVSQSPSNKVTEKGKDVELRCDPISGHTALYWYRQSLGQGLEFLIYFQGNSAPDKSGLPSDRFSAERTGGSVSTLTIQRTQQEDSAVYLCASSLTSGRNTGELFFGEGSRLTVL.

The chain links TRBV6-1 to TRBJ2-5, with 13 bases matching TRBD2. V shed 4 bases, J shed 2 bases, and the junction held 10 bases outside the gene matches. This CDR3 is built from 18 residues. The germline gives CDR1 MNHNS, CDR2 SASEGT. CDR3 in amino acids: CASSGGVVGLAGQETQYF. In DNA form, the CDR3 reads TGTGCCAGCAGTGGGGGAGTAGTGGGACTAGCGGGGCAAGAGACCCAGTACTTC.